Sequencing of this T cell receptor (beta chain) was carried out in a study of cytomegalovirus exposure and HLA in healthy donors. On the study more broadly: As an earlier analysis found, about 190 million T cells yielded approximately 100 million unique TCR beta sequences. Study results and caveats: The authors later found TCR association rates varying by HLA locus, with DRB1 most and HLA-C fewest. Cytomegalovirus status, reportedly, was diagnosed with high specificity and sensitivity by the classifier. Data from an earlier analysis indicated that most TCR beta V segments were productive either about 87% or about 30% of the time.

Worth noting for this clone: The target antigen is unknown. A junction boundary mismatches the germline segment, possibly from a read error.

The length of the CDR3 is 15 residues. Germline V CDR1 and CDR2: LNHDA, SQIVND (reference sequence). Amplification used 60 Vbeta primers and 13 Jbeta primers. TCRdb's table, derived via immunoSEQ multiplex PCR, lists solely in-frame clones and lacks some. This sample has some 120,000 clones, with around 68% found just once. Material for sequencing was PBMCs. The TCR originated in a man aged 35-49 years in good health and CMV-seropositive. The V gene is TRBV19, the J gene TRBJ2-5; 8 nucleotides line up with TRBD2. For the CDR3, the DNA is TGTGCCAGTAGCATAGGTCGAAGCGGGAGAGAGACCCAGTACTTC. It codes for CASSIGRSGRETQYF.